The T cell receptor beta chain described here comes from a study of T-cell memory formation after mild COVID-19. From the 5' RACE reads, TCRdb called clonotypes with MiXCR, one entry per CDR3 protein. The table includes about 360,000 distinct CDR3 sequences, approximately 15% detected once. Sequenced input: PBMCs or a T cell subset sorted from them (not recorded which). The TCR comes from a man aged 18-30 years who had mild COVID-19 (a few samples of this study predate the infection). Cell type and time point are not known.

CDR3 DNA sequence: TGTGCCAGCAGCTTAGAGGCAGGGGATGGAAACACCATATATTTT. It yields the protein CASSLEAGDGNTIYF. V and J are TRBV7-2 and TRBJ1-3; D might be TRBD1 (6 bases). V was cut by 1 base and J by 3 bases, with 10 bases left in between. Germline V lookup: CDR1 SGHTA, CDR2 FQGNSA. This CDR3 is built from 15 residues.